This T cell receptor beta chain was profiled in a study of blood T cell repertoires in COVID-19. At the level of the study: The samples span acute and convalescent COVID-19 from the United States, Italy and Spain. PBMCs, B-cell-depleted T cells, or T cells were the source of the cDNA or gDNA that made up the material.

Seattle participants joined during active infection and were tracked over time. Per the original methods: Cell counts per sample came from amplifying reference gene primers. Produced via immunoSEQ multiplex PCR; TCRdb's table is partial and in-frame only. V, J and clone size are taken as reported in that table, and D and trimming were inferred from the DNA itself. The table has over 200,000 clones, approximately 90% seen once. Sequenced material: peripheral blood. This clonotype was obtained from a man aged 25-45 years with COVID-19, enrolled during active disease.

The CDR3 sequence: CASSQNLDRAFQGYTF. CDR3 DNA: TGTGCCAGCAGCCAAAATCTGGACAGGGCATTTCAGGGCTACACCTTC. The V call is TRBV14, the J call TRBJ1-2; 8 bases align to TRBD1. Germline lookup yields CDR1 SGHDN and CDR2 FVKESK. The CDR3 is 16 residues long. Germline trimming cut 2 bases from V and 8 bases from J; bases unmatched to any gene: 13.